This T cell receptor beta chain was sequenced during a study of blood T cell repertoires in COVID-19. TCRdb keeps only in-frame clones here, not all; method: immunoSEQ multiplex PCR. The sample shows about 130,000 clones, roughly 86% of them seen only once. Germline V gene lookup returns CDR1 MDHEN and CDR2 SYDVKM. The CDR3 has 12 amino acids. What was sequenced was peripheral blood. This receptor was obtained from a woman between 65 and 79 years old with COVID-19, enrolled during active disease. This chain connects TRBV28 to TRBJ2-3; the match to TRBD2 covers 9 bases. CDR3 protein: CASRGGADTQYF. The CDR3 DNA sequence: TGTGCTTCCCGCGGGGGGGCAGATACGCAGTATTTT.